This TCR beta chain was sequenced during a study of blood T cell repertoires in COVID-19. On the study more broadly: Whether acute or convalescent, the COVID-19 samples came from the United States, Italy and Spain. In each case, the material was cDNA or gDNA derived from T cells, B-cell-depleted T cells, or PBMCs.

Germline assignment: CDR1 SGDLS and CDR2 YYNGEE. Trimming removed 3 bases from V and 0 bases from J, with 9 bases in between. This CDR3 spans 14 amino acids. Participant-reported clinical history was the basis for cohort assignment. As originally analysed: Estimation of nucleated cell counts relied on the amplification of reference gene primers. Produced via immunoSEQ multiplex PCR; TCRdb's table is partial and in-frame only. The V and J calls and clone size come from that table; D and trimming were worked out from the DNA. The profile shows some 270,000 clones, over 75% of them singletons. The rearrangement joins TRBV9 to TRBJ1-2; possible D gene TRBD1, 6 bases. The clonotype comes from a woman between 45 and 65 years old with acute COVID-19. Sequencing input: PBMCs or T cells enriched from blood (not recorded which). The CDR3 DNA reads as TGTGCCAGCAGCGAGCAGGGGACTAACTATGGCTACACCTTC. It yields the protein CASSEQGTNYGYTF.